Presented here are 9 T cell receptor beta chains from one specimen sequenced in a study of cytomegalovirus exposure and HLA in healthy donors. This PCR relied on a set of 60 Vbeta primers and 13 Jbeta primers. Sequencing was performed with immunoSEQ multiplex PCR; in TCRdb, only in-frame clones are kept and a portion is missing. Here the sample spans 150,000 to 200,000 clones, about four fifths being singletons. The sample taken for sequencing was PBMCs. These receptors all come from a woman aged 25 to 39 in good health and CMV-seropositive.

The rearrangement links TRBV9 to TRBJ2-3, with 11 positions matching TRBD2. The CDR3 runs 16 residues. V shed 4 bases, J shed 2 bases, and the junction held 6 bases outside the gene matches. The germline CDR1 and CDR2 sequences are SGDLS and YYNGEE. The CDR3 DNA sequence: TGTGCCAGCAGCCCTCGTAGCGGGGGGGCCACAGATACGCAGTATTTT. Protein sequence: CASSPRSGGATDTQYF.

V and J are TRBV10-3 and TRBJ2-3, with 10 positions matching TRBD2. V lost 9 bases and J lost 3; bases outside the gene matches: 12. Germline V gene data show CDR1 as ENHRY and CDR2 as SYGVKD. CDR3 size: 16 residues. The CDR3 DNA is TGTGCCATGGGGCCCGGCAGCGGGAGGGTGACAGATACGCAGTATTTT. It encodes CAMGPGSGRVTDTQYF.

The chain has TRBV9 and TRBJ2-7, with a tentative D call TRBD2 (7 bases). Trimming removed 2 bases at V and 5 bases at J, with 11 bases between. The CDR3 totals 13 residues. Germline V gene sequence: CDR1 SGDLS, CDR2 YYNGEE. For the CDR3, the DNA is TGTGCCAGCAGCGTGGGGGGGCCTCACGAGCAGTACTTC. Amino acids: CASSVGGPHEQYF.

This chain connects TRBV5-1 to TRBJ2-7; 8 bases match TRBD1. The CDR3 sequence is 15 residues long. Germline CDR1 is SGHRS and CDR2 is YFSETQ. The V segment lost 5 bases and the J segment 0 bases; nucleotides outside the gene matches: 7. The chain's CDR3 is CASSTPGTGSYEQYF. CDR3 bases: TGCGCCAGCAGTACCCCCGGGACAGGCTCCTACGAGCAGTACTTC.

The chain employs TRBV6-5 and TRBJ1-4; tentative D call: TRBD1 (5 bases). Germline V gene data show CDR1 as MNHEY and CDR2 as SVGAGI. Trimming shortened V by 4 bases and J by 6 bases, and 15 bases separated the two germline ends. There are 15 residues in the CDR3. CDR3 DNA sequence: TGTGCCAGCAGTTTAAGGGGTTTGTACGATGAAAAACTGTTTTTT. It translates to CASSLRGLYDEKLFF.

J is TRBJ2-3 and V is TRBV10-3; D perhaps matches TRBD2 (6 bases). The germline V and J ends were trimmed by 2 bases and 1 base, with 13 bases remaining between them. The CDR3 length is 16 residues. Germline CDR1 reads ENHRY; CDR2 reads SYGVKD. CDR3 coding DNA: TGTGCCATCAGTGAGCCGCTAGCTAGCGGCACAGATACGCAGTATTTT. Its translation is CAISEPLASGTDTQYF.

This chain connects TRBV12-2 to TRBJ1-5; the table's D call, TRBD1, was not checked against the DNA. TRBV12-2 is a pseudogene. The length of the CDR3 is 19 residues. CDR3 sequence: CASRLGAPGHLVLNQPQHF. The DNA for the CDR3 is TGTGCAAGTCGCTTAGGCGCGCCGGGACACCTTGTTCTTAATCAGCCCCAGCATTTT.

The CDR3 spells CASSFAYRVEAFF. CDR3 bases: TGTGCCAGCAGCTTTGCCTACAGGGTTGAAGCTTTCTTT. The chain employs TRBV7-2 and TRBJ1-1; perhaps TRBD1 as D (6 bases). There are 13 residues in the CDR3. Between the trimmed V and J ends, which lost 3 bases and 7 bases, there was a span of 12 bases. Germline assignment: CDR1 SGHTA and CDR2 FQGNSA. Variable domain in full (rest from reference TRBV7-2 and TRBJ1-1): GAGVSQSPSNKVTEKGKDVELRCDPISGHTALYWYRQSLGQGLEFLIYFQGNSAPDKSGLPSDRFSAERTGGSVSTLTIQRTQQEDSAVYLCASSFAYRVEAFFGQGTRLTVV.

The chain couples TRBV5-6 to TRBJ2-7, with D perhaps matching TRBD1 (5 bases). The germline V gene has CDR1 SGHDT and CDR2 YYEEEE. Trimming pared 0 bases from V and 6 bases from J, leaving 10 bases between. CDR3 length equals 13 residues. CDR3 sequence: CASSLEGWREQYF. In DNA form, the CDR3 reads TGTGCCAGCAGCTTGGAGGGGTGGCGCGAGCAGTACTTC.